Shown below are 24 T cell receptor beta chains from a single sample sequenced in a study of early T cells in non-severe SARS-CoV-2 infection. MiXCR was run by TCRdb on the 5' RACE reads, yielding one entry per CDR3 protein. The table includes tens of thousands of distinct CDR3 sequences, about 15% detected once. The sequenced sample was whole blood, obtained at baseline. The receptors were gathered from an adult who was a healthcare worker with PCR-confirmed SARS-CoV-2 infection or an uninfected control (not recorded which).

This clonotype was counted only a few times. The chain employs TRBV5-1 and TRBJ2-3; 10 bases fit TRBD1. From germline, CDR1 is SGHRS and CDR2 YFSETQ. The V gene end was trimmed by 4 bases and the J gene end by 9 bases; junction bases not matched to a gene: 14. The CDR3 runs to 16 residues. The CDR3 loop is CASSVEATGGEGTQYF. CDR3 in DNA: TGCGCCAGCAGCGTGGAGGCGACAGGGGGCGAGGGGACGCAGTATTTT.

V is TRBV3-1 and J is TRBJ1-1, with D possibly being TRBD1 (6 bases). V gave up 6 bases and J gave up 6 bases, with 20 bases separating them. Germline V gene sequence: CDR1 LGHDT, CDR2 YNNKEL (reference sequence). The CDR3 is 15 residues long. In DNA form, the CDR3 reads TGTGCCAGCAGGTCTATGGACAGCGGCTACCCTGAAGCTTTCTTT. Protein: CASRSMDSGYPEAFF.

The chain employs TRBV6-5 and TRBJ2-7; D might be TRBD1 or TRBD2, each matching 5 bases. Per germline, CDR1 MNHEY and CDR2 SVGAGI. The length of the CDR3 is 15 residues. The ends were cut back, 5 bases at V and 0 bases at J, with 14 bases in the middle. CDR3 coding DNA: TGTGCCAGCAGTGGCACCGGGACGGCCTCCTACGAGCAGTACTTC. It specifies CASSGTGTASYEQYF.

The rearrangement joins TRBV3-1 to TRBJ2-7; 8 positions agree with TRBD2. Looked up from germline, CDR1 is LGHDT and CDR2 is YNNKEL (reference sequence). V lost 4 bases, J lost 2 bases, and 1 base stayed unmatched. The CDR3 sequence is 13 residues long. The CDR3 DNA sequence: TGTGCCAGCAGCCCCGGGGGGGCCTACGAGCAGTACTTC. Protein: CASSPGGAYEQYF.

The rearrangement uses TRBV20-1 and TRBJ1-5; TRBD1 might be the D (5 bases). The V end lost 2 bases, the J end lost 1 base, and 15 bases lay between the germline ends. The CDR3 totals 16 residues. Germline CDR1 is DFQATT and CDR2 is SNEGSKA (reference sequence). The CDR3 DNA reads as TGCAGTGCTAGAACCGGGGGACGGGGAAGCAATCAGCCCCAGCATTTT. This gives the protein CSARTGGRGSNQPQHF.

This clonotype appeared many times. J is TRBJ1-2 and V is TRBV28, with 9 positions matching TRBD1. Per germline, CDR1 MDHEN and CDR2 SYDVKM. The CDR3 length is 15 residues. Trimming at V came to 3 bases and at J to 3 bases, leaving 5 bases not matched to a gene. Written as DNA, the CDR3 is TGTGCCAGCAGTTTCGGACAGGGGCCGTACTATGGCTACACCTTC. This sequence encodes CASSFGQGPYYGYTF.

The chain carries TRBV3-1 and TRBJ1-1; perhaps TRBD1 as D (5 bases). The V gene lost 9 bases and the J gene lost 8 bases, with 22 bases spanning the gap. The length of the CDR3 is 14 residues. The V gene's germline CDR1 is LGHDT and CDR2 YNNKEL (reference sequence). The CDR3 nucleotides are TGTGCCAGGTTTCCGGGACCGCCACTTGAAGAAGCTTTCTTT. Translation gives CARFPGPPLEEAFF. The full variable domain, with the rest looked up from reference TRBV3-1 and TRBJ1-1, is DTAVSQTPKYLVTQMGNDKSIKCEQNLGHDTMYWYKQDSKKFLKIMFSYNNKELIINETVPNRFSPKSPDKAHLNLHINSLELGDSAVYFCARFPGPPLEEAFFGQGTRLTVV.

In this sample, this clonotype turned up a few times. This chain joins TRBV20-1 and TRBJ1-2; D perhaps matches TRBD1 (5 bases). The CDR3 spans 14 residues. Trimming removed 6 bases at V and 4 bases at J, with 18 bases between. Germline-derived CDR1 and CDR2 are DFQATT and SNEGSKA (reference sequence). CDR3 in amino acids: CSAGPGPRSYGYTF. The CDR3 DNA sequence: TGCAGTGCGGGACCGGGACCGAGAAGCTATGGCTACACCTTC.

This clonotype was counted a few times. The DNA of the CDR3 is TGCGCCAGCAGCTCAGGAGACCCTAGCAATCAGCCCCAGCATTTT. Encoded protein: CASSSGDPSNQPQHF. The J gene is TRBJ1-5, the V gene TRBV4-1, with no clear D. The CDR3 is 15 residues long. Trimming removed 5 bases at V and 0 bases at J, with 11 bases between. Germline V lookup: CDR1 MGHRA, CDR2 YSYEKL.

V usage is TRBV6-2 or TRBV6-3 and J usage is TRBJ2-6; TRBD1 is a possible D gene (6 bases). CDR3 length: 16 amino acids. V was cut by 5 bases and J by 0 bases, with 11 bases left in between. CDR1 is MNHEY, CDR2 SVGEGT, per germline. Here the CDR3 reads CASSPGHLSGANVLTF. In nucleotides, the CDR3 is TGTGCCAGCAGTCCGGGACACCTCTCTGGGGCCAACGTCCTGACTTTC.

The table lists this clonotype with many counts. J is TRBJ1-2 and V is TRBV2; the match to TRBD1 covers 7 bases. This CDR3 region has 14 residues. Germline trimming cut 7 bases from V and 4 bases from J; bases unmatched to any gene: 9. From germline, CDR1 is SNHLY and CDR2 FYNNEI. CDR3 loop: CASMGQTSAYGYTF. The CDR3 nucleotides read TGTGCCAGCATGGGACAGACGTCAGCCTATGGCTACACCTTC. The variable domain in full, with the rest retrieved from reference TRBV2 and TRBJ1-2, is EPEVTQTPSHQVTQMGQEVILRCVPISNHLYFYWYRQILGQKVEFLVSFYNNEISEKSEIFDDQFSVERPDGSNFTLKIRSTKLEDSAMYFCASMGQTSAYGYTFGSGTRLTVV.

This clonotype was picked up a small number of times. The chain is built from TRBV12-3 or TRBV12-4 and TRBJ2-1; TRBD1 matches 10 bases. This CDR3 is 15 amino acids long. V was clipped by 5 bases and J by 3 bases; unmatched bases: 4. CDR3 in amino acids: CASSDGTGVYNEQFF. The DNA for the CDR3 is TGTGCCAGCAGTGATGGGACAGGGGTCTACAATGAGCAGTTCTTC.

This clonotype was counted only a few times. V is TRBV3-1 and J is TRBJ1-1; 8 bases match TRBD1. This CDR3 is 14 amino acids long. The ends lost 4 bases at V and 4 bases at J; junction bases unmatched: 5. Germline CDR1 is LGHDT and CDR2 is YNNKEL (reference sequence). This CDR3 is CASSPRQGTTEAFF. The CDR3 nucleotides are TGTGCCAGCAGCCCTAGACAGGGGACCACTGAAGCTTTCTTT. Filled out from reference TRBV3-1 and TRBJ1-1, the complete variable domain reads DTAVSQTPKYLVTQMGNDKSIKCEQNLGHDTMYWYKQDSKKFLKIMFSYNNKELIINETVPNRFSPKSPDKAHLNLHINSLELGDSAVYFCASSPRQGTTEAFFGQGTRLTVV.

The chain carries TRBV12-3 or TRBV12-4 and TRBJ2-7; D gene unclear. This CDR3 is 14 amino acids long. Trimming took 6 bases from V and 0 from J, leaving 12 bases between them. CDR3 sequence: CASSTEDRSYEQYF. DNA of the CDR3: TGTGCCAGCAGCACCGAGGACCGCTCCTACGAGCAGTACTTC.

The V call is TRBV13, the J call TRBJ2-5; 9 bases are shared with TRBD2. V was clipped by 2 bases and J by 5 bases; unmatched bases: 9. Germline V gives CDR1 PRHDT, CDR2 FYEKMQ (reference sequence). The length of the CDR3 is 16 residues. CDR3 protein: CASSLRTSVGRETQYF. The CDR3 DNA sequence: TGTGCCAGCAGCTTACGGACTAGCGTAGGGAGGGAGACCCAGTACTTC.

The V gene is TRBV7-9, the J gene TRBJ2-1; no firm D call. V was trimmed by 4 bases and J by 0 bases, leaving 13 bases between them. The length of the CDR3 is 16 residues. The germline V gene has CDR1 SEHNR and CDR2 FQNEAQ (reference sequence). CDR3 protein: CASSSPTPNSYNEQFF. In nucleotides, the CDR3 is TGTGCCAGCAGCTCCCCGACACCGAACTCCTACAATGAGCAGTTCTTC.

The table lists this clonotype with many counts. The chain has TRBV12-3 or TRBV12-4 and TRBJ2-5; the match to TRBD2 covers 9 bases. With 3 bases clipped from V and 4 bases from J, the junction kept 3 bases outside the gene matches. The CDR3 extends over 14 amino acids. The CDR3 coding sequence is TGTGCCAGCAGTTTTCGGCGGGAGGGAGAGACCCAGTACTTC. Encoded protein: CASSFRREGETQYF.

A few counts support this clonotype. This chain joins TRBV19 and TRBJ2-3; D gene uncertain. CDR3 length equals 15 residues. The V gene's germline CDR1 is LNHDA and CDR2 SQIVND (reference sequence). The germline V and J ends were trimmed by 3 bases and 1 base, with 11 bases remaining between them. CDR3 sequence reads: CASSIVEAGTDTQYF. CDR3 bases: TGTGCCAGTAGTATCGTAGAGGCGGGCACAGATACGCAGTATTTT. Full variable domain (missing parts from reference TRBV19 and TRBJ2-3): DGGITQSPKYLFRKEGQNVTLSCEQNLNHDAMYWYRQDPGQGLRLIYYSQIVNDFQKGDIAEGYSVSREKKESFPLTVTSAQKNPTAFYLCASSIVEAGTDTQYFGPGTRLTVL.

This clonotype showed up just a few times. The CDR3 nucleotides are TGTGCCAGCCGCGACGGGAGGGAAAACTACAATGAGCAGTTCTTC. Residues: CASRDGRENYNEQFF. The gene calls are TRBV28 and TRBJ2-1; 8 nucleotides agree with TRBD2. The CDR3 has 15 residues. Germline V gene sequence: CDR1 MDHEN, CDR2 SYDVKM. V shed 8 bases and J 3 bases; nucleotides not matched to a gene: 9.

This clonotype was counted only a few times. This rearrangement joins TRBV28 to TRBJ2-7, with D perhaps matching TRBD1 (6 bases). This CDR3 is built from 13 residues. Trimming cost V 1 base and J 5 bases, with 9 bases left between them. Germline V gene data show CDR1 as MDHEN and CDR2 as SYDVKM. The CDR3 spells CASSLSGAHEQYF. The CDR3 nucleotides are TGTGCCAGCAGTTTATCAGGGGCACACGAGCAGTACTTC.

In nucleotides, the CDR3 is TGTGCCAGCAGTTACTCGCGGCGGGAGACCCAGTACTTC. As protein: CASSYSRRETQYF. The J gene is TRBJ2-5, the V gene TRBV6-5; D unclear. The germline V and J ends were trimmed by 0 bases and 5 bases, with 7 bases remaining between them. CDR3 length: 13 residues. Germline V lookup: CDR1 MNHEY, CDR2 SVGAGI.

This clonotype occurred a few times. The rearrangement uses TRBV20-1 and TRBJ2-5, with D hard to call. The CDR3 consists of 14 residues. V was cut by 6 bases and J by 0 bases, with 14 bases left in between. Germline CDR1 and CDR2: DFQATT and SNEGSKA (reference sequence). In DNA, the CDR3 is TGCAGTGCAAATGACGGATGGTACCAAGAGACCCAGTACTTC. Translated: CSANDGWYQETQYF.

At least ten counts were recorded for this clonotype. This chain connects TRBV7-2 to TRBJ1-5; D is uncertain. Between the trimmed V and J ends, which lost 5 bases and 4 bases, there was a span of 12 bases. Germline V gene lookup returns CDR1 SGHTA and CDR2 FQGNSA. The CDR3 runs to 14 residues. The CDR3 loop is CASSPYQGNQPQHF. CDR3 DNA sequence: TGTGCCAGCAGCCCTTACCAAGGGAATCAGCCCCAGCATTTT.

This clonotype was counted ten times or more. The chain joins TRBV20-1 to TRBJ2-1, with 7 bases lining up with TRBD1. The CDR3 covers 14 residues. Unmatched junction bases numbered 3, after V lost 1 base and J lost 3 bases. Germline V gene sequence: CDR1 DFQATT, CDR2 SNEGSKA (reference sequence). CDR3: CSARADRNYNEQFF. CDR3 nucleotide sequence: TGCAGTGCTAGAGCGGACAGGAACTACAATGAGCAGTTCTTC.